This T cell receptor (beta chain) comes out of a study of control samples from healthy donors and cancer patients. TCRdb keeps only in-frame clones here, not all; method: immunoSEQ multiplex PCR. The sample lists some 140,000 clones, over 85% seen once, with 11% in the top ten. The germline CDR1 and CDR2 sequences are SGHRS and YFSETQ. The CDR3 covers 16 residues. The V end was cut by 0 bases, the J end by 4 bases, with 16 bases between. The clonotype comes from a man aged 30 to 45 in good health. Sequenced sample: blood. V and J are TRBV5-1 and TRBJ2-5; D possibly corresponds to TRBD2 (6 bases). CDR3 bases: TGCGCCAGCAGCTTGGAGTGGCGGGGCGGAGGAGAGACCCAGTACTTC. Its protein product is CASSLEWRGGGETQYF.